The rows below give T cell receptor beta chains drawn from one sample of a study of blood T cells in healthy people across ages. MiXCR was run by TCRdb on the 5' RACE reads, yielding one entry per CDR3 protein. This sample has approximately 810,000 distinct CDR3 sequences, with roughly 40% found just once. Sequencing used blood. All receptors come from a man between 18 and 29 years old in good health. Each CDR3 is given with its conserved first and last residue. Fields, in order: D gene, clone size, J gene, V gene, CDR3 protein, CDR3 DNA. The D gene is left open where the match is weak. Size tells how often a clone was seen (once, few, many) or the class of an expanded clone, and some rows leave it out.

TRBD1	many	TRBJ2-3	TRBV4-3	CASSQDGQGEFTSTDTQYF	TGCGCCAGCAGCCAAGATGGACAGGGGGAGTTTACATCCACAGATACGCAGTATTTT
-	-	TRBJ1-6	TRBV5-1	CASSLVSVSDSPLHF	TGCGCCAGCAGCTTGGTCTCTGTTTCGGATTCACCCCTCCACTTT
TRBD1	few	TRBJ2-3	TRBV11-3	CASSLGDRGNPDTQYF	TGTGCCAGCAGCTTAGGGGACAGGGGGAATCCGGATACGCAGTATTTT
-	few	TRBJ2-7	TRBV7-9	CASSAPVDVTYEQYF	TGTGCCAGCAGCGCGCCCGTTGACGTGACCTACGAGCAGTACTTC
-	-	TRBJ1-2	TRBV4-3	CASSQDLRQGTYGYTF	TGCGCCAGCAGCCAAGACCTCCGTCAGGGTACCTATGGCTACACCTTC
TRBD1	-	TRBJ1-6	TRBV2	CASSLTGGFNSPLHF	TGTGCCAGCAGCTTGACAGGGGGCTTTAATTCACCCCTCCACTTT
-	many	TRBJ2-5	TRBV7-2	CASRPGNQETQYF	TGTGCCAGCAGGCCAGGCAACCAAGAGACCCAGTACTTC
TRBD1	many	TRBJ1-2	TRBV4-3	CASSQVGTDYGYTF	TGCGCCAGCAGCCAAGTGGGGACAGACTATGGCTACACCTTC
TRBD2	many	TRBJ2-3	TRBV27	CASSLSTLTSGGAGGGTDTQYF	TGTGCCAGCAGTTTATCGACCCTGACTAGCGGGGGGGCCGGTGGAGGCACAGATACGCAGTATTTT
-	-	TRBJ1-2	TRBV12-3/TRBV12-4	CASSFGWDYGYTF	TGTGCCAGCAGTTTTGGTTGGGACTATGGCTACACCTTC
-	-	TRBJ1-4	TRBV4-1	CASSQVKENEKLFF	TGCGCCAGCAGCCAAGTAAAAGAGAATGAAAAACTGTTTTTT
-	-	TRBJ2-3	TRBV6-6	CASSYGGLADTQYF	TGTGCCAGCAGTTACGGGGGCCTAGCAGATACGCAGTATTTT
TRBD2	few	TRBJ2-5	TRBV14	CASSRGLAGGQEKTQYF	TGTGCCAGCAGCCGCGGACTAGCGGGGGGGCAAGAAAAGACCCAGTACTTC
TRBD2	-	TRBJ2-1	TRBV20-1	CSARRGGGYNEQFF	TGCAGTGCTAGAAGGGGCGGGGGCTACAATGAGCAGTTCTTC
-	many	TRBJ2-3	TRBV2	CASSGRTGDTQYF	TGTGCCAGCAGTGGAAGAACCGGAGATACGCAGTATTTT
-	few	TRBJ1-4	TRBV20-1	CSAMGDNEKLFF	TGCAGTGCCATGGGAGATAATGAAAAGCTGTTTTTT
-	-	TRBJ2-7	TRBV11-2	CASSLEITGRSEQYF	TGTGCCAGCTCCTTAGAGATAACCGGACGCTCCGAGCAGTACTTC
TRBD1	many	TRBJ1-2	TRBV12-3/TRBV12-4	CASSFPRQGDYGYTF	TGTGCCAGCAGTTTCCCGCGACAGGGGGACTATGGCTACACCTTC